This entry lists 18 T cell receptor beta chains sequenced from one sample in a study of siplizumab effects on memory and regulatory T cells. Only in-frame clones appear in the TCRdb table, and some are missing; sequencing was by immunoSEQ multiplex PCR. In the table there are about 82,000 clones, about 91% of which are singletons. The material sequenced was Tregs sorted from blood. The source of these receptors is a human donor in good health.

This clone appeared a single time. The chain is built from TRBV10-3 and TRBJ2-6; 7 bases line up with TRBD1. Germline lookup yields CDR1 ENHRY and CDR2 SYGVKD. The CDR3 contains 14 residues. Germline trimming cut 11 bases from V and 4 bases from J; bases unmatched to any gene: 8. As DNA, the CDR3 is TGTGCCGCTCAGACAGGGTCCGGGGCCAACGTCCTGACTTTC. Protein product: CAAQTGSGANVLTF.

V is TRBV27 and J is TRBJ1-2; D remains ambiguous. In germline, CDR1 is MNHEY, CDR2 SMNVEV (reference sequence). This CDR3 is built from 12 residues. Trimming removed 8 bases at V and 5 bases at J, with 12 bases between. The CDR3 spells CASGSRKYGYTF. In nucleotides, the CDR3 is TGTGCCAGCGGTAGTAGGAAATATGGCTACACCTTC.

The chain employs TRBV18 and TRBJ2-3; maybe TRBD1 (6 bases). In germline, CDR1 is KGHSH, CDR2 LQKENI. V lost 4 bases and J lost 6, with 14 bases in between. The length of the CDR3 is 14 residues. For the CDR3, the DNA is TGTGCCAGCTCACTAGGGACAATTGGCGATACGCAGTATTTT. Translation gives CASSLGTIGDTQYF.

The chain couples TRBV20-1 to TRBJ1-1; no clear D gene. The V gene's germline CDR1 is DFQATT and CDR2 SNEGSKA (reference sequence). This CDR3 contains 11 residues. V lost 2 bases, J lost 6 bases, and 7 bases lay in between. CDR3 in DNA: TGCAGTGCTAGAAACGGCCCTGAAGCTTTCTTT. This gives the protein CSARNGPEAFF.

The chain uses TRBV12-5 and TRBJ2-3; TRBD2 aligns across 12 bases. CDR3 length: 15 residues. Germline assignment: CDR1 LGHNT and CDR2 FRNRAP. With V trimmed by 4 bases and J by 6 bases, 5 bases remained unmatched. DNA of the CDR3: TGTGCTAGTGGTTATCTAGCGGGGGGGCCCGATACGCAGTATTTT. This codes for CASGYLAGGPDTQYF.

The V and J genes are TRBV10-2 and TRBJ2-7; D remains unclear. Trimming removed 2 bases from V and 4 bases from J, with 9 bases in between. The CDR3 runs 13 residues. Looked up from germline, CDR1 is WSHSY and CDR2 is SAAADI. CDR3 nucleotide sequence: TGCGCCAGCAGTGAGCCCGACACTTACGAGCAGTACTTC. Translating gives CASSEPDTYEQYF.

The chain couples TRBV12-5 to TRBJ2-2, with TRBD1 matching over 7 bases. V dropped 0 bases and J dropped 7; count of bases not matched to a gene: 5. Germline V gene lookup returns CDR1 LGHNT and CDR2 FRNRAP. This CDR3 spans 15 amino acids. CDR3 amino acids: CASGLVTGVVGELFF. Written as DNA, the CDR3 is TGTGCTAGTGGTTTGGTCACAGGGGTGGTCGGGGAGCTGTTTTTT.

The rearrangement links TRBV6-6 to TRBJ1-2; a weak D match, TRBD1 (5 bases). Germline V gives CDR1 MNHNY, CDR2 SVGAGI (reference sequence). Trimming removed 2 bases from V and 6 bases from J, with 19 bases in between. There are 16 residues in the CDR3. The CDR3 nucleotides read TGTGCCAGCAGTTACGTGAAAGGGGCAGGGAAGAATGGCTACACCTTC. Its translation: CASSYVKGAGKNGYTF.

V is TRBV7-2 and J is TRBJ2-1, with no clear D. There are 14 residues in the CDR3. In germline, CDR1 is SGHTA, CDR2 FQGNSA. The germline V and J ends were trimmed by 2 bases and 6 bases, with 11 bases remaining between them. CDR3 amino acids: CASSLFLVGNEQFF. The CDR3, as DNA: TGTGCCAGCAGCTTATTTCTAGTCGGCAATGAGCAGTTCTTC.

This rearrangement joins TRBV10-3 to TRBJ1-2; tentatively, D is TRBD1 (5 bases). The CDR3 totals 16 residues. V lost 5 bases to trimming and J lost 2 bases, with 18 bases between them. In germline, CDR1 is ENHRY, CDR2 SYGVKD. CDR3: CAISFGPGLLNYGYTF. The CDR3 region has the DNA TGTGCCATCAGTTTCGGTCCAGGGCTCCTAAACTATGGCTACACCTTC.

The V call is TRBV6-5, the J call TRBJ1-5, with D unresolved. The length of the CDR3 is 14 residues. Germline assignment: CDR1 MNHEY and CDR2 SVGAGI. The V and J ends lost 6 bases and 0 bases respectively, with 9 bases between them. CDR3 nucleotides: TGTGCCAGCAGCACAGTGTTTAGCAATCAGCCCCAGCATTTT. Protein product: CASSTVFSNQPQHF.

This clone was seen just once. V and J are TRBV5-1 and TRBJ2-7, with 13 bases lining up with TRBD2. Germline lookup yields CDR1 SGHRS and CDR2 YFSETQ. The CDR3 runs to 15 residues. V was pared by 5 bases and J by 6 bases, with 8 bases of the junction left unmatched. CDR3 in DNA: TGCGCCAGCAGTTCCTTCACTAGCGGGGGGGGCGAGCAGTACTTC. Encoded protein: CASSSFTSGGGEQYF. The whole variable domain, filled in from reference TRBV5-1 and TRBJ2-7, reads KAGVTQTPRYLIKTRGQQVTLSCSPISGHRSVSWYQQTPGQGLQFLFEYFSETQRNKGNFPGRFSGRQFSNSRSEMNVSTLELGDSALYLCASSSFTSGGGEQYFGPGTRLTVT.

This sequence joins TRBV4-3 and TRBJ1-6; possibly TRBD1 for D (6 bases). This CDR3 has 17 residues. Germline CDR1 LGHNA, CDR2 YSLEER. Trimming took 0 bases from V and 10 from J, leaving 19 bases between them. Written as DNA, the CDR3 is TGCGCCAGCAGCCAAGATTATTTGGACAGTTTTGCGTCACCCCTCCACTTT. Amino acid sequence: CASSQDYLDSFASPLHF.

This chain links TRBV30 with TRBJ2-5; D is undetermined. The length of the CDR3 is 12 residues. The V gene lost 0 bases and the J gene lost 4 bases, with 6 bases spanning the gap. Germline V gene lookup returns CDR1 GTSNPN and CDR2 SVGIG (reference sequence). CDR3 loop: CAWSVLGETQYF. CDR3 sequence (DNA): TGTGCCTGGAGTGTACTGGGAGAGACCCAGTACTTC.

This chain connects TRBV9 to TRBJ1-6; D unresolved. This CDR3 spans 14 amino acids. Per germline, CDR1 SGDLS and CDR2 YYNGEE. Trimming shortened V by 2 bases and J by 0 bases, and 3 bases separated the two germline ends. Here the CDR3 DNA reads TGTGCCAGCAGCGTGCACTCCTATAATTCACCCCTCCACTTT. Its protein product is CASSVHSYNSPLHF.

The V gene is TRBV19, the J gene TRBJ2-7; 9 nucleotides align to TRBD1. J lost 2 bases, V lost 6 bases, and 8 bases had no gene match. Germline CDR1 and CDR2: LNHDA and SQIVND (reference sequence). This CDR3 is 15 amino acids long. CDR3 residues: CASSSTGTGPYEQYF. The CDR3 DNA is TGTGCCAGTAGCTCCACCGGGACAGGGCCCTACGAGCAGTACTTC.

The V gene is TRBV11-2, the J gene TRBJ2-7; no reliable D call. Trimming stripped 5 bases from V and 0 bases from J, with 14 bases between. This CDR3 is 15 amino acids long. From germline, CDR1 is SGHAT and CDR2 FQNNGV. The chain's CDR3 is CASSPHFWGSYEQYF. Here the CDR3 DNA reads TGTGCCAGCAGCCCCCACTTCTGGGGCTCCTACGAGCAGTACTTC.

This chain connects TRBV9 to TRBJ2-2; D not resolved. The CDR3 runs 16 residues. The germline gives CDR1 SGDLS, CDR2 YYNGEE. V was clipped by 3 bases and J by 6 bases, with 18 bases between them. This CDR3 reads CASSGGGIWLAGELFF. Written as DNA, the CDR3 is TGTGCCAGCAGCGGCGGCGGTATATGGTTGGCCGGGGAGCTGTTTTTT.